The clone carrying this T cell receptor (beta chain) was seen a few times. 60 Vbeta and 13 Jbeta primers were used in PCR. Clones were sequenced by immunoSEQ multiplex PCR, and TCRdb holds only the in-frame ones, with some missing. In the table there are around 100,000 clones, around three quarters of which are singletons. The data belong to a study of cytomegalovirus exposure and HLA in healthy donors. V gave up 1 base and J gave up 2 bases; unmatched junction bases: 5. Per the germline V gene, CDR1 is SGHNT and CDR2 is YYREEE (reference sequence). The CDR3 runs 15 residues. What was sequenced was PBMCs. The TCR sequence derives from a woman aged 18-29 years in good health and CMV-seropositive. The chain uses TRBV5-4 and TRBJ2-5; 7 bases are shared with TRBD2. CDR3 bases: TGTGCCAGCAGCTTGCCTAGGCGGGAGCAAGAGACCCAGTACTTC. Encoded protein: CASSLPRREQETQYF.